The T cell receptor beta chain under discussion was sequenced for a study of CD8 T cells in Susac syndrome. Random hexamers were used to reverse transcribe the RNA input (about 0.5 to 1 ug). From the immunoSEQ multiplex PCR reads, TCRdb called clonotypes with MiXCR, one entry per CDR3 protein. The sample has 150,000 to 200,000 distinct CDR3 sequences, approximately 94% seen once; the top ten hold 0.09% to 0.1%. The CDR3 sequence is 15 residues long. J lost 8 bases, V lost 0 bases, and 4 bases had no gene match. Germline CDR1 is SGHRS and CDR2 is YFSETQ. This clonotype has a handful of counts. The rearrangement joins TRBV5-1 to TRBJ2-1; TRBD2 matches at 11 bases. The clonotype was recovered from a human donor with multiple sclerosis. Sequenced input: CD4+ T cells from PBMCs. CDR3 protein: CASSLGLAGRDEQFF. CDR3 sequence (DNA): TGCGCCAGCAGCTTGGGACTAGCGGGAAGGGATGAGCAGTTCTTC.